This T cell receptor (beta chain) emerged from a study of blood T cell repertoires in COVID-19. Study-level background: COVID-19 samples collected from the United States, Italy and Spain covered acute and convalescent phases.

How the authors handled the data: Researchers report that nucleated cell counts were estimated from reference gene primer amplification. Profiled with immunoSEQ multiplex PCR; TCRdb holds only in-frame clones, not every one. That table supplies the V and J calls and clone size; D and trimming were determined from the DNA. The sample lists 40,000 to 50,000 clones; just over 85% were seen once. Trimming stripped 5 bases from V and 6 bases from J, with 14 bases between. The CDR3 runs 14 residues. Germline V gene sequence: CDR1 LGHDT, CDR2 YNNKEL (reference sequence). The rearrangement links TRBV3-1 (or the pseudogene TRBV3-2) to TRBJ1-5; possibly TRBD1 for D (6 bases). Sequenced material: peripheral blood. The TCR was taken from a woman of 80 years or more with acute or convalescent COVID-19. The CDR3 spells CASSIQGKGQPQHF. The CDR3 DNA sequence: TGTGCCAGCAGCATACAGGGAAAGGGTCAGCCCCAGCATTTT.